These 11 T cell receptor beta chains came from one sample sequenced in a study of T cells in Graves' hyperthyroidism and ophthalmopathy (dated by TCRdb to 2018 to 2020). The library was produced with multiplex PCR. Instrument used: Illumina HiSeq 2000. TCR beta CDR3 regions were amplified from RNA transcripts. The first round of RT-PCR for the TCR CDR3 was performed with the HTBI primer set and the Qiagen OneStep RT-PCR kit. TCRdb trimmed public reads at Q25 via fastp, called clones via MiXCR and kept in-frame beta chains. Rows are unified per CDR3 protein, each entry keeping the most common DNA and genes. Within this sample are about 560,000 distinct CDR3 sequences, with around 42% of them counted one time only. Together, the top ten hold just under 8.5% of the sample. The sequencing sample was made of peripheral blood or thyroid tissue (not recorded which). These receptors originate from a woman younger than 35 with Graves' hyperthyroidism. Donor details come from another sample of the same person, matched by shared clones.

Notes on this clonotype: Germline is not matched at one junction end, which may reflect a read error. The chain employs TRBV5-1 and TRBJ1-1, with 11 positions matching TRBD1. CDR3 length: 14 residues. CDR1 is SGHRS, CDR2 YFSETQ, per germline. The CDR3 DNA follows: TGCGTCAGCAGCGCGGGGGACAGGGGGTCTGAAGCTTTCTTT. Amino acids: CVSSAGDRGSEAFF.

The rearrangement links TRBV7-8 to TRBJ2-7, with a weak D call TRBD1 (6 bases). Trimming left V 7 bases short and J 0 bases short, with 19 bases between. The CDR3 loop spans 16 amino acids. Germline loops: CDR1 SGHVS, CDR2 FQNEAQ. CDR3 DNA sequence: TGTGCCAGCACCCCGCTGCCAACAGGGTCCTCCTACGAGCAGTACTTC. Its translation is CASTPLPTGSSYEQYF.

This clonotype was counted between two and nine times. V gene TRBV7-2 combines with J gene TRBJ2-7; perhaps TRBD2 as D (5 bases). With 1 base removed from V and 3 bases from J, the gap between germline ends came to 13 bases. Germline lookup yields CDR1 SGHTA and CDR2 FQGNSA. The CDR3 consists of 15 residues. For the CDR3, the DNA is TGTGCCAGCAGCTTAGTACGGGAACGAGGCTACGAGCAGTACTTC. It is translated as CASSLVRERGYEQYF.

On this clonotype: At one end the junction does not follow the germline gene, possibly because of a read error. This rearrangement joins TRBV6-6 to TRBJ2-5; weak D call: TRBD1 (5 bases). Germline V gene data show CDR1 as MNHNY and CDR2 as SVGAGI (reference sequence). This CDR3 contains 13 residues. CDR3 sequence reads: CARSYWGGATQYF. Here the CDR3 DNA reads TGTGCCAGGAGTTACTGGGGTGGGGCGACCCAGTACTTC.

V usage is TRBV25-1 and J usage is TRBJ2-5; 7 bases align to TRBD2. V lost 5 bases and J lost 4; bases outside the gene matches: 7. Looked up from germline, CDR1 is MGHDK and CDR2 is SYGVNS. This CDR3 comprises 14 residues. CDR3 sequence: CASSTLGRGETQYF. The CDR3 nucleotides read TGTGCCAGCAGTACTCTAGGGAGGGGAGAGACCCAGTACTTC.

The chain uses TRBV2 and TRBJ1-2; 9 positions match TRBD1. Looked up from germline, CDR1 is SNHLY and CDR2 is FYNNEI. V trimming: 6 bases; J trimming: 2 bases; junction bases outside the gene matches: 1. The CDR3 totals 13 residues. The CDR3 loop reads CASSGTGNYGYTF. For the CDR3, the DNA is TGTGCCAGCAGCGGGACAGGGAACTATGGCTACACCTTC.

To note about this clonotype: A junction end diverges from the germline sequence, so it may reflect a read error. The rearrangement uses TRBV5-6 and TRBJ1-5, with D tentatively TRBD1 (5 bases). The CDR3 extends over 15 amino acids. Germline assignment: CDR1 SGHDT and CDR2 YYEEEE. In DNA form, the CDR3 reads TGTGCCAGCAGCTTGTTGGGACGCGTCGCTCAGCCCCGGCATTTT. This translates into CASSLLGRVAQPRHF.

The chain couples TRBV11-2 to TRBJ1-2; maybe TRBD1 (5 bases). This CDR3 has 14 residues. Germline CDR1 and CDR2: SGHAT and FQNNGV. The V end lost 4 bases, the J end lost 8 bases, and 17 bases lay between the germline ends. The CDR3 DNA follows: TGTGCCAGCAGCTACGGCACAGGCCCTTGGGGCTACACCTTC. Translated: CASSYGTGPWGYTF.

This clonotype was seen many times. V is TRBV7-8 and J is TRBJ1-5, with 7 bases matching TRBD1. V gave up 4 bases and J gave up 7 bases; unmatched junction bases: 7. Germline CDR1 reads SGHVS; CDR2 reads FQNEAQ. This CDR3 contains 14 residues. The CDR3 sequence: CASSSPGQEQPQHF. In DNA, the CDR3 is TGTGCCAGCAGCTCCCCCGGACAGGAACAGCCCCAGCATTTT.

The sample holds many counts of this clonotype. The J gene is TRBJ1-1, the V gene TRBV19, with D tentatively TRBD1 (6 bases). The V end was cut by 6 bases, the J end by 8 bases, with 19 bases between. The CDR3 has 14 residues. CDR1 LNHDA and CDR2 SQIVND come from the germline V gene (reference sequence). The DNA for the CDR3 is TGTGCCAGTAGATGGACACAACGCAGGGGCGAAGCTTTCTTT. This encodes CASRWTQRRGEAFF.

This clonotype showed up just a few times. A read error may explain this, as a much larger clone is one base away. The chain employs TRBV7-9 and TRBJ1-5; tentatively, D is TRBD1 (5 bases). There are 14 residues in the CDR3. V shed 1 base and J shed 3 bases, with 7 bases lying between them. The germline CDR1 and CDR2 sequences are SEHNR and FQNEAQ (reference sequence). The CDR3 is CASSLGGDNQPQHF. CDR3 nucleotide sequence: TGTGCCAGCAGCTTAGGAGGGGACAATCAGCCCCAGCATTTT.